This TCR beta chain was recorded in a study of T cells in Graves' hyperthyroidism and ophthalmopathy. Study-wide results and caveats: Model-based prediction identified ophthalmopathy a median about 6.8 months prior to its onset. Most thyroid clonotypes that were expanded above 0.001 also turned up in blood.

Researchers amplified the TCR beta CDR3 regions from RNA transcripts. HTBI primers were used for first-round RT-PCR of the TCR CDR3. From the multiplex PCR reads, TCRdb called clonotypes with MiXCR, one entry per CDR3 protein. The table includes 540,000 or so distinct CDR3 sequences, about half detected once. Germline V gives CDR1 LGHDT, CDR2 YNNKEL (reference sequence). V lost 2 bases and J 7 bases, leaving 11 bases between the germline ends. The CDR3 has 13 residues. With regard to this clonotype: Its specificity is unknown.

The rearrangement uses TRBV3-1 and TRBJ1-1, with a tentative D call TRBD1 (5 bases). This TCR was recovered from an adult woman with Graves' disease, either hyperthyroidism or ophthalmopathy (not recorded which). Material: peripheral blood or thyroid tissue (not recorded which). The CDR3 DNA reads TGTGCCAGCAGCCAAAGGGGCGTCGATGAAGCTTTCTTT. It translates to CASSQRGVDEAFF.